The 29 T cell receptor beta chains below all came from one sample that was sequenced in a study of OX40 agonist ivuxolimab in advanced cancers. The library was prepared using the immunoSEQ multiplex PCR assay. TCRdb mirrors the immuneACCESS table, restricted to in-frame sequences. Some clones are absent from its copies; in checked studies, under half trace to an unresolved V gene, and the reason for the others is unknown. In this sample the table shows more than 55,000 clones, roughly 80% of which occur a single time. The ten largest clones add up to about 5% of the sample. Sequenced here: CD4+ or CD8+ T cells sorted from blood, sampled in a trial of the OX40 agonist ivuxolimab. The receptor source for this set is an adult with an advanced solid tumor such as melanoma, head and neck, liver or kidney cancer.

This rearrangement joins TRBV5-5 to TRBJ1-1; unclear D gene. The CDR3 sequence is 11 residues long. Germline values: CDR1 SGHKS, CDR2 YYEKEE (reference sequence). Trimming pared 5 bases from V and 10 bases from J, leaving 12 bases between. The CDR3 DNA reads TGTGCCAGCAGTTATACCAACCGAGCTTTCTTT. This codes for CASSYTNRAFF. Complete variable domain (other parts from reference TRBV5-5 and TRBJ1-1): DAGVTQSPTHLIKTRGQQVTLRCSPISGHKSVSWYQQVLGQGPQFIFQYYEKEERGRGNFPDRFSARQFPNYSSELNVNALLLGDSALYLCASSYTNRAFFGQGTRLTVV.

This chain joins TRBV6-1 and TRBJ1-1, with a tentative D call TRBD1 (5 bases). The CDR3 has 14 amino acids. Germline CDR1 MNHNS, CDR2 SASEGT. V was clipped by 8 bases and J by 0 bases, with 13 bases between them. For the CDR3, the DNA is TGTGCCAGCGACAGTTCCGGGATGAACACTGAAGCTTTCTTT. Translated: CASDSSGMNTEAFF.

The chain links TRBV20-1 to TRBJ2-7; D is ambiguous. CDR3 length: 10 amino acids. CDR1 DFQATT and CDR2 SNEGSKA come from the germline V gene (reference sequence). V was clipped by 3 bases and J by 5 bases, with 5 bases between them. As DNA, the CDR3 is TGCAGTGCTAGCGCGAACGAGCAGTACTTC. As protein: CSASANEQYF.

The J gene is TRBJ1-5, the V gene TRBV28; D not resolved. CDR3 length equals 14 residues. Trimming left V 4 bases short and J 6 bases short, with 13 bases between. The V gene's germline CDR1 is MDHEN and CDR2 SYDVKM. CDR3 nucleotide sequence: TGTGCCAGCAGTTCCCTCGCAGATTTTCAGCCCCAGCATTTT. Amino acid sequence: CASSSLADFQPQHF.

The gene calls are TRBV7-7 and TRBJ2-1; tentative D call: TRBD2 (6 bases). Between the trimmed V and J ends, which lost 2 bases and 5 bases, there was a span of 10 bases. The V gene's germline CDR1 is SSHAT and CDR2 FNYEAQ (reference sequence). There are 14 residues in the CDR3. In DNA, the CDR3 is TGTGCCAGCAGCTTAACCGCGGGGAACAATGAGCAGTTCTTC. As protein: CASSLTAGNNEQFF.

This chain connects TRBV6-1 to TRBJ1-5; 8 nucleotides agree with TRBD1. Germline trimming cut 5 bases from V and 2 bases from J; bases unmatched to any gene: 2. The CDR3 is 14 amino acids. CDR1 and CDR2 (germline): MNHNS, SASEGT. The CDR3 loop is CASSQQGGNQPQHF. CDR3 nucleotide sequence: TGTGCCAGCAGTCAACAGGGGGGCAATCAGCCCCAGCATTTT.

The chain recombines TRBV4-2 with TRBJ2-1, with D hard to call. The V gene lost 1 base and the J gene lost 8 bases, with 12 bases spanning the gap. The germline V gene has CDR1 LGHNA and CDR2 YNFKEQ. This CDR3 spans 14 amino acids. The CDR3 sequence: CASSQVKVRDEQFF. CDR3 in DNA: TGTGCCAGCAGCCAAGTTAAGGTCCGAGATGAGCAGTTCTTC.

Sample share makes this clone medium-sized. Written as DNA, the CDR3 is TGTGCCAGCAGCTTAGTGGCCTGGGGATGGACCTATGGCTACACCTTC. Its protein is CASSLVAWGWTYGYTF. The J gene is TRBJ1-2, the V gene TRBV11-2, with D uncertain. CDR1 SGHAT and CDR2 FQNNGV come from the germline V gene. Trimming pared 1 base from V and 4 bases from J, leaving 16 bases between. The CDR3 extends over 16 amino acids.

The gene calls are TRBV7-6 and TRBJ2-1, with 7 bases fitting TRBD2. With 9 bases clipped from V and 6 bases from J, the junction kept 5 bases outside the gene matches. CDR1 is SGHVS and CDR2 is FNYEAQ in the germline V gene. The CDR3 length is 12 residues. Written as DNA, the CDR3 is TGTGCCAGTAGAGCGGGATCCAATGAGCAGTTCTTC. It is translated as CASRAGSNEQFF.

The rearrangement links TRBV10-3 to TRBJ1-1; 8 nucleotides match TRBD1. After removal of 0 bases from V and 6 bases from J, the junction contained 9 bases not matched to a gene. CDR3 size: 16 residues. Per germline, CDR1 ENHRY and CDR2 SYGVKD. The DNA for the CDR3 is TGTGCCATCAGTGAGTCCCCGGCAGGGGGCGTGGCTGAAGCTTTCTTT. This translates into CAISESPAGGVAEAFF.

This rearrangement joins TRBV10-3 to TRBJ2-7; 9 nucleotides line up with TRBD2. In germline, CDR1 is ENHRY, CDR2 SYGVKD. V dropped 9 bases and J dropped 0; count of bases not matched to a gene: 6. This CDR3 is 14 amino acids long. The DNA of the CDR3 is TGTGCCATGACTAGCGGCCTAAGCTCCTACGAGCAGTACTTC. It yields the protein CAMTSGLSSYEQYF.

The chain combines TRBV27 with TRBJ2-5; D possibly corresponds to TRBD1 (5 bases). There are 13 residues in the CDR3. V was shortened by 5 bases and J by 4 bases, with 11 bases between the two germline ends. Germline lookup yields CDR1 MNHEY and CDR2 SMNVEV (reference sequence). CDR3 DNA sequence: TGTGCCAGCAGTACCAGGGTGAGAGAGACCCAGTACTTC. It specifies CASSTRVRETQYF.

V usage is TRBV10-3 and J usage is TRBJ1-2, with TRBD1 identical over 9 bases. The germline CDR1 and CDR2 sequences are ENHRY and SYGVKD. The CDR3 runs to 14 residues. V trimming: 6 bases; J trimming: 2 bases; junction bases outside the gene matches: 4. CDR3 in amino acids: CAISTQGANYGYTF. The DNA of the CDR3 is TGTGCCATCAGCACACAGGGGGCAAACTATGGCTACACCTTC.

V usage is TRBV30 and J usage is TRBJ1-3; D gene unclear. Germline V gene sequence: CDR1 GTSNPN, CDR2 SVGIG (reference sequence). V dropped 7 bases and J dropped 0 bases, with 13 bases sitting between them. This CDR3 spans 14 amino acids. DNA of the CDR3: TGTGCCTCCAACAACGGATACTCTGGAAACACCATATATTTT. Encoded protein: CASNNGYSGNTIYF.

This clone was found once. The chain is built from TRBV7-8 and TRBJ1-5; D gene unclear. The V gene lost 3 bases and the J gene lost 7 bases, with 7 bases spanning the gap. Germline V gene data show CDR1 as SGHVS and CDR2 as FQNEAQ. This CDR3 comprises 12 residues. CDR3 sequence (DNA): TGTGCCAGCAGCTTGGCCGGGCAGCCCCAGCATTTT. Translation: CASSLAGQPQHF.

The chain joins TRBV25-1 to TRBJ1-2, with D perhaps matching TRBD1 (5 bases). Trimming took off 2 bases at V and 1 base at J, with 5 bases between the two ends. This CDR3 region has 13 residues. The germline V gene has CDR1 MGHDK and CDR2 SYGVNS. CDR3 protein: CASSEQGNYGYTF. CDR3 bases: TGTGCCAGCAGTGAACAGGGTAACTATGGCTACACCTTC.

The chain joins TRBV11-2 to TRBJ2-7; no clear D gene. Germline V gene sequence: CDR1 SGHAT, CDR2 FQNNGV. Trimming stripped 1 base from V and 5 bases from J, with 6 bases between. The CDR3 runs to 12 residues. The CDR3 sequence is CASSLVVHEQYF. The CDR3 DNA sequence: TGTGCCAGCAGCTTAGTGGTTCACGAGCAGTACTTC.

This chain connects TRBV6-1 to TRBJ1-2; 10 nucleotides match TRBD1. The germline V gene encodes CDR1 MNHNS and CDR2 SASEGT. Germline trimming cut 0 bases from V and 7 bases from J; bases unmatched to any gene: 5. This CDR3 spans 15 amino acids. The CDR3 here is CASSEATGGGGGYTF. CDR3 nucleotide sequence: TGTGCCAGCAGTGAAGCGACAGGGGGCGGGGGTGGCTACACCTTC.

This chain uses TRBV4-1 with TRBJ2-1; D possibly matches TRBD1 or TRBD2 (5 bases each). Germline loops: CDR1 MGHRA, CDR2 YSYEKL. The CDR3 length is 13 residues. The V and J ends lost 5 bases and 4 bases respectively, with 9 bases between them. The CDR3 bases are TGCGCCAGCAGCACGGGACGTTACAATGAGCAGTTCTTC. Encoded protein: CASSTGRYNEQFF.

The V and J genes are TRBV6-5 and TRBJ2-7; the D gene is possibly TRBD2 (5 bases). The CDR3 loop spans 16 amino acids. The ends were cut back, 0 bases at V and 0 bases at J, with 12 bases in the middle. Germline CDR1 is MNHEY and CDR2 is SVGAGI. For the CDR3, the DNA is TGTGCCAGCAGTTACTCCGAGGGTGCAAGCTCCTACGAGCAGTACTTC. It yields the protein CASSYSEGASSYEQYF.

The gene calls are TRBV19 and TRBJ2-1, with a weak D call TRBD1 (6 bases). Per germline, CDR1 LNHDA and CDR2 SQIVND (reference sequence). This CDR3 has 15 residues. Trimming pared 6 bases from V and 0 bases from J, leaving 12 bases between. DNA of the CDR3: TGTGCCAGTAGCCCAGGGGTTCCCTCCTACAATGAGCAGTTCTTC. Encoded protein: CASSPGVPSYNEQFF.

The V gene is TRBV5-1, the J gene TRBJ1-2; 7 bases are shared with TRBD1. The V gene's germline CDR1 is SGHRS and CDR2 YFSETQ. CDR3 length: 14 amino acids. The J segment lost 2 bases and the V segment lost 4 bases, leaving 5 bases of the junction unmatched. The CDR3 DNA is TGCGCCAGCAGCCTGGGACAGTCAAACTATGGCTACACCTTC. It encodes CASSLGQSNYGYTF.

The V and J genes are TRBV6-5 and TRBJ1-5; tentative D call: TRBD1 (5 bases). The CDR3 totals 15 residues. Germline V gives CDR1 MNHEY, CDR2 SVGAGI. V gave up 2 bases and J gave up 7 bases, with 15 bases separating them. In DNA, the CDR3 is TGTGCCAGCAGTTACGACAGTACATTAGGCCAGCCCCAGCATTTT. It specifies CASSYDSTLGQPQHF.

The CDR3 protein is CASSAGRGNSPLHF. CDR3 nucleotides: TGTGCCAGCAGTGCCGGCAGGGGAAATTCACCCCTCCACTTT. The chain carries TRBV2 and TRBJ1-6, with TRBD1 as a possible D gene (6 bases). Trimming left V 4 bases short and J 7 bases short, with 11 bases between. CDR3 length equals 14 residues. CDR1 SNHLY and CDR2 FYNNEI come from the germline V gene.

CDR3 nucleotide sequence: TGTGCCAGCACCGGCTCCTACAATGAGCAGTTCTTC. Encoded protein: CASTGSYNEQFF. The chain is built from TRBV19 and TRBJ2-1; D not resolved. The length of the CDR3 is 12 residues. Trimming stripped 9 bases from V and 0 bases from J, with 6 bases between. The germline V gene encodes CDR1 LNHDA and CDR2 SQIVND (reference sequence).

The rearrangement uses TRBV9 and TRBJ1-4; 8 nucleotides align to TRBD1. Trimming at V came to 3 bases and at J to 3 bases, leaving 4 bases not matched to a gene. The CDR3 length is 15 residues. Germline V gene data show CDR1 as SGDLS and CDR2 as YYNGEE. CDR3 amino acids: CASSDTGQANEKLFF. For the CDR3, the DNA is TGTGCCAGCAGCGATACGGGACAGGCTAATGAAAAACTGTTTTTT.

This clone was found once. The chain employs TRBV25-1 and TRBJ1-5; the D gene is possibly TRBD1 (5 bases). V dropped 2 bases and J dropped 2 bases, with 7 bases sitting between them. Germline loops: CDR1 MGHDK, CDR2 SYGVNS. This CDR3 comprises 14 residues. The CDR3 region has the DNA TGTGCCAGCAGTGAACTGGGGGGCAATCAGCCCCAGCATTTT. Translating gives CASSELGGNQPQHF.

This clone appeared once. This chain uses TRBV28 with TRBJ2-3, with D perhaps TRBD1 or TRBD2 (6 bases each). Germline V gives CDR1 MDHEN, CDR2 SYDVKM. The CDR3 sequence is 15 residues long. V dropped 6 bases and J dropped 4 bases, with 17 bases sitting between them. The CDR3, as DNA: TGTGCCAGCAGGTTAGCCACGAGGGGGGCAGATACGCAGTATTTT. It translates to CASRLATRGADTQYF.

The chain carries TRBV9 and TRBJ1-1, with D unresolved. Germline CDR1 SGDLS, CDR2 YYNGEE. The CDR3 is 13 amino acids. Deletions cut 2 bases from V and 0 bases from J, with 5 bases between. The CDR3, as DNA: TGTGCCAGCAGCGTGTTAATGAACACTGAAGCTTTCTTT. Translation gives CASSVLMNTEAFF.